This TCR beta chain was observed in a study of blood T cells in healthy people across ages. The study's findings and limits: Per-million-T-cell TCR beta diversity fell roughly linearly with age.

A second PCR, run for about 7 to 11 cycles, used a sample-barcoded 5' primer plus a J-beta primer mix. The template-switch adaptor was a 5' adaptor with 12 random nucleotides. It tagged each cDNA molecule. TCRdb re-derived calls from the 5' RACE reads in MiXCR, one entry per CDR3 protein. Of more than 900,000 distinct CDR3 sequences in the sample, about 25% were seen once. Turning to this clonotype: Antigen specificity is unknown.

Trimming stripped 0 bases from V and 2 bases from J, with 13 bases between. This CDR3 is 15 amino acids long. The germline V gene has CDR1 DFQATT and CDR2 SNEGSKA (reference sequence). The sample also formed part of further work on T cells of mothers and their children. From that report: Per 15 ul, 1.5 ug of RNA was used, with all extracted RNA going into cDNA synthesis. In each mother, TCR beta CDR3 reads exceeded 10 million; in each child, they numbered around 3 million.

Sequences were obtained from blood. The chain joins TRBV20-1 to TRBJ2-5; D is unresolved. The TCR sequence derives from a girl aged 2 to 9 in good health. The CDR3 DNA follows: TGCAGTGCTAGAGATCTCTGGGAACTACAAGAGACCCAGTACTTC. Translating it yields CSARDLWELQETQYF.